This T cell receptor beta chain was sequenced for a study of blood T cells in healthy people across ages. Per sample, at least 5.5 micrograms of total RNA were extracted. A J-beta primer mix and a sample-barcoded 5' primer were used in a second PCR of roughly 7 to 12 cycles. TCRdb passed the 5' RACE reads through MiXCR, listing each CDR3 protein once. The table has about 1.7 million distinct CDR3 sequences, approximately 28% seen once. General study results and limits: Roughly linear declines in TCR beta diversity per million T cells occurred with age.

The sample holds many counts of this clonotype. The antigen is undetermined. Material for sequencing was blood. The clonotype comes from a woman aged 25 to 39 in good health.

CDR3 region: CASSLRDRGLGLETQYF. Written as DNA, the CDR3 is TGTGCCAGCAGCCTCCGGGACAGGGGGCTCGGCTTAGAGACCCAGTACTTC. The gene calls are TRBV13 and TRBJ2-5, with 12 bases lining up with TRBD1. CDR1 and CDR2 (germline): PRHDT, FYEKMQ (reference sequence). Trimming cost V 5 bases and J 4 bases; bases outside gene matches: 11. The CDR3 totals 17 residues.